This TCR beta chain was recovered during a study of cytomegalovirus exposure and HLA in healthy donors. Germline lookup yields CDR1 SGHTA and CDR2 FQGNSA. The V gene lost 1 base and the J gene lost 5 bases, with 11 bases spanning the gap. The CDR3 is 14 residues long. This clone was seen once. The PCR ran on 60 Vbeta and 13 Jbeta primers. Original methodology: Roughly 80 million unique TCR beta chains, roughly 11 million shared, were counted in a later analysis. The table came from immunoSEQ multiplex PCR; TCRdb's copy has only in-frame clones and leaves some out. Clone size and the V and J calls come from that table; the DNA yielded D and trimming. The table records 100,000 to 140,000 clones, 81% of them present only once.

V is TRBV7-2 and J is TRBJ1-1; D gene ambiguous. The sample consisted of PBMCs. The receptor was isolated from a man in his thirties or forties in good health and CMV-seronegative. The CDR3 nucleotides read TGTGCCAGCAGCTTAGTCCCGGTCAGGACTGAAGCTTTCTTT. The encoded protein is CASSLVPVRTEAFF.